This T cell receptor (beta chain) is drawn from a study of identical twins. As for this clonotype: Its antigen remains unknown.

General study findings and limits: The study reached conclusions through statistical analysis that was cross-sectional, not following the same donors.

Trimming took 7 bases from V and 4 from J; bases not matched to a gene: 3. The CDR3 has 12 amino acids. TCRdb redid the calling of the 5' RACE reads with MiXCR, one entry per CDR3 protein. The sample carries about 790,000 distinct CDR3 sequences, over 15% recorded once. These data also featured in a second study, about T cells expressing NK-cell markers. That paper notes: The authors derived TCR beta repertoires from sorted CD3+CD56+NKG2C+, CD3+CD56+NKG2C- and CD3+CD56-NKG2C+ T cells. For four donors, these clonotypes were likewise the leading ones in the CD3+CD56-NKG2C+ fraction.

This receptor was identified in a young woman in good health. The rearrangement uses TRBV12-3 or TRBV12-4 and TRBJ1-1; 7 nucleotides agree with TRBD1. Source material: PBMCs. The CDR3 is CASIYRGTEAFF. The CDR3 DNA reads as TGTGCCAGCATCTACAGGGGCACTGAAGCTTTCTTT.